The sequence of this T cell receptor beta chain was determined in a study of blood T cell repertoires in COVID-19. Turning to the study itself: The United States, Italy and Spain were the sources of the acute and convalescent COVID-19 samples.

Authors' data handling: Amplification of reference gene primers was used by the study to estimate nucleated cell counts. Produced via immunoSEQ multiplex PCR; TCRdb's table is partial and in-frame only. For V, J and clone size, that table is used; D and trimming come from the DNA. Counted here are 130,000 to 150,000 clones, around 84% occurring once; the ten biggest clones make up 38%. The CDR3 contains 14 residues. Germline V gives CDR1 MDHEN, CDR2 SYDVKM. Trimming pared 6 bases from V and 0 bases from J, leaving 12 bases between. The sample holds a few counts of this clone. This rearrangement joins TRBV28 to TRBJ2-7, with D possibly being TRBD2 (6 bases). The sequenced sample was peripheral blood. The TCR sequence derives from a human donor in a cohort sampled during active COVID-19. CDR3 DNA: TGTGCCAGCAGGTCCCCGGGACTCTCCTACGAGCAGTACTTC. Translation: CASRSPGLSYEQYF.